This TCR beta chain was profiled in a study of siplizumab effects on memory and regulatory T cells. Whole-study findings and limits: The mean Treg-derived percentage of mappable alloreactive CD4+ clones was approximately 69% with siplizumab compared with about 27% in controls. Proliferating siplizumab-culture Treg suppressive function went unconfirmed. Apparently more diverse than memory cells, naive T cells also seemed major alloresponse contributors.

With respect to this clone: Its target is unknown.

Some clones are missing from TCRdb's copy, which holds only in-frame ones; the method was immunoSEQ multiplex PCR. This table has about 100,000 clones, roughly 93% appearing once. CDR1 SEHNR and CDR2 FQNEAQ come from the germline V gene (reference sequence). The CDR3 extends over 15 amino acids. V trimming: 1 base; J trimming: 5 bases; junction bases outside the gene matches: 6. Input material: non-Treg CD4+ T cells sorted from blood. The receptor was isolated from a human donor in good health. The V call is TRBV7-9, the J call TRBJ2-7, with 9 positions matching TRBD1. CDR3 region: CASSLDRDRDHEQYF. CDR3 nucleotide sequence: TGTGCCAGCAGCTTAGACCGGGACAGGGACCACGAGCAGTACTTC.